Sequencing of this T cell receptor (beta chain) was carried out in a study of blood T cell repertoires in COVID-19. This CDR3 region has 15 residues. Germline V gives CDR1 MNHNY, CDR2 SVGAGI (reference sequence). The V and J ends lost 5 bases and 6 bases, in that order; junction bases with no gene match: 10. Profiled with immunoSEQ multiplex PCR; TCRdb holds only in-frame clones, not every one. This sample has about 80,000 clones, with about four fifths found just once. The clonotype was recovered from a woman aged 70-85 years with acute or convalescent COVID-19. Material: peripheral blood. The genes are TRBV6-6 and TRBJ1-5; 7 bases are a match to TRBD1. The CDR3 loop reads CASSGDRDKGQPQHF. The CDR3 coding sequence is TGTGCCAGCAGTGGTGACAGGGACAAAGGTCAGCCCCAGCATTTT.